This T cell receptor beta chain was sequenced in a study of cytomegalovirus exposure and HLA in healthy donors. This clone has more than one count but fewer than ten. Its antigen is undetermined. Per germline, CDR1 MNHEY and CDR2 SMNVEV (reference sequence). The CDR3 has 18 amino acids. V shed 5 bases, J shed 0 bases, and the junction held 11 bases outside the gene matches. Study-wide results and limits: Using the classifier, cytomegalovirus status was reportedly diagnosed with high specificity and sensitivity.

13 Jbeta primers and 60 Vbeta primers were used for the PCR. The method was immunoSEQ multiplex PCR; TCRdb's version includes in-frame clones alone and lacks a portion of them. Of 150,000 to 200,000 clones listed, about three quarters are singletons. This sequence originates from a woman between 40 and 55 years old in good health and CMV-seronegative. This chain connects TRBV27 to TRBJ1-4; 8 bases fit TRBD1. The sample comprised PBMCs. The CDR3 loop reads CASSPGTGRRTTNEKLFF. The DNA for the CDR3 is TGTGCCAGCAGTCCCGGGACAGGACGACGTACAACTAATGAAAAACTGTTTTTT.